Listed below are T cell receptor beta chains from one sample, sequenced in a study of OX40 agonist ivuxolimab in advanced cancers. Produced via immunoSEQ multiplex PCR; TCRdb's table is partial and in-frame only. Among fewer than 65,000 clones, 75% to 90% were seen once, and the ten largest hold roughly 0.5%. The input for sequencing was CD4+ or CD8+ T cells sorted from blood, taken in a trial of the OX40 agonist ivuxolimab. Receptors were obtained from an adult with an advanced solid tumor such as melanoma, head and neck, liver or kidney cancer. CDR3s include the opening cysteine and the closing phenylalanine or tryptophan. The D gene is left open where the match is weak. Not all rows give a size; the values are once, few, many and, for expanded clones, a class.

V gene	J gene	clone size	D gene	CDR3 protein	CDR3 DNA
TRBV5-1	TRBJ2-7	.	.	CASSSTGTSYEQYF	TGCGCCAGCAGCTCAACCGGGACATCCTACGAGCAGTACTTC
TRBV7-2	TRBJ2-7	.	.	CASSVNYEQYF	TGTGCCAGCAGCGTAAACTACGAGCAGTACTTC
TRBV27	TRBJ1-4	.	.	CASSLYGRGNEKLFF	TGTGCCAGCAGTTTATACGGAAGGGGCAATGAAAAACTGTTTTTT
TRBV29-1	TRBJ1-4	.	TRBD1	CSAVQGASNEKLFF	TGCAGCGCAGTACAGGGGGCATCTAATGAAAAACTGTTTTTT
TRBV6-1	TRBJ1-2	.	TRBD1	CASIVGQGIGNGYTF	TGTGCCAGCATCGTCGGACAGGGGATAGGTAATGGCTACACCTTC
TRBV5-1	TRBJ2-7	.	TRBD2	CASSLGLRGTYEQYF	TGCGCCAGCAGCCTGGGGCTGCGGGGGACCTACGAGCAGTACTTC
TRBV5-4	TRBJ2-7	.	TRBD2	CASSFPGLAGGGEQYF	TGTGCCAGCAGCTTCCCTGGACTAGCGGGAGGGGGCGAGCAGTACTTC
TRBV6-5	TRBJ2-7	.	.	CASSPGGGRPRGQYF	TGTGCCAGCAGCCCTGGTGGGGGACGGCCAAGAGGGCAGTACTTC
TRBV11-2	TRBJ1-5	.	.	CASSLEISNQPQHF	TGTGCCAGCAGCTTAGAGATTAGCAATCAGCCCCAGCATTTT
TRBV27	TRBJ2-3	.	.	CASTDTDTQYF	TGTGCCAGCACCGACACAGATACGCAGTATTTT
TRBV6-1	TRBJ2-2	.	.	CASSELATTGELFF	TGTGCCAGCAGTGAGCTAGCGACCACCGGGGAGCTGTTTTTT
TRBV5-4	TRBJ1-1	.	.	CASSHDRNTEAFF	TGTGCCAGCAGCCATGACAGGAACACTGAAGCTTTCTTT
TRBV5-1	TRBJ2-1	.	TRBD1	CASKTGGGFNEQFF	TGCGCCAGCAAAACAGGGGGCGGTTTCAATGAGCAGTTCTTC
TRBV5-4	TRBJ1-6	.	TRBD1	CASSFAGTGAENSPLHF	TGTGCCAGCAGCTTTGCCGGGACAGGTGCAGAAAATTCACCCCTCCACTTT
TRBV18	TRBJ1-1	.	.	CASSLLNTEAFF	TGTGCCAGCTCACTTCTTAACACTGAAGCTTTCTTT
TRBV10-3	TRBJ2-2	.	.	CAITAGTGNTGELFF	TGTGCCATCACTGCCGGGACTGGGAACACCGGGGAGCTGTTTTTT
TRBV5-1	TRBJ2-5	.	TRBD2	CASSLAGGQETQYF	TGCGCCAGCAGCCTAGCGGGGGGGCAGGAGACCCAGTACTTC
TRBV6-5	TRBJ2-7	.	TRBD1	CASSMTGGPYEQYF	TGTGCCAGCAGTATGACAGGGGGACCCTACGAGCAGTACTTC
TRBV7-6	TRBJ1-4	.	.	CASSLGPVNEKLFF	TGTGCCAGCAGCTTAGGGCCGGTTAATGAAAAACTGTTTTTT
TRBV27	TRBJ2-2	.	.	CASRGRQMPAGELFF	TGTGCCAGCCGGGGGAGACAGATGCCCGCCGGGGAGCTGTTTTTT
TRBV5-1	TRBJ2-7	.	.	CASSSGGSYEQYF	TGCGCCAGCAGCAGTGGGGGCTCCTACGAGCAGTACTTC
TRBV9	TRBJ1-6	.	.	CASSPVIQDSPLHF	TGTGCCAGCAGCCCGGTGATTCAAGATTCACCCCTCCACTTT
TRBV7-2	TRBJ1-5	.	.	CASSLKRENQPQHF	TGTGCCAGCAGCTTAAAACGGGAAAATCAGCCCCAGCATTTT
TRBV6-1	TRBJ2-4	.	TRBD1	CASSEPGQVKNIQYF	TGTGCCAGCAGTGAACCGGGACAGGTCAAAAACATTCAGTACTTC
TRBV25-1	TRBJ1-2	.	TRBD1	CASELGGGYGYTF	TGTGCCAGCGAGCTAGGGGGCGGCTATGGCTACACCTTC
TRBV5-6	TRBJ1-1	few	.	CASSSGPSAFF	TGTGCCAGCAGCTCCGGGCCCTCTGCTTTCTTT
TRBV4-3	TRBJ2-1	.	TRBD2	CASSQDGFSGSYEQFF	TGCGCCAGCAGCCAAGATGGCTTTAGCGGGAGTTATGAGCAGTTCTTC
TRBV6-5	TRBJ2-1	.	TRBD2	CASSYSFAGDHEQFF	TGTGCCAGCAGTTACTCCTTCGCGGGAGACCATGAGCAGTTCTTC
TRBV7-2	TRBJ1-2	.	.	CASSLDPGVGAIYGYTF	TGTGCCAGCAGCTTAGATCCAGGGGTTGGTGCGATCTATGGCTACACCTTC
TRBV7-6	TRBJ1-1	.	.	CASSFGTGNTEAFF	TGTGCCAGCAGTTTCGGGACGGGGAACACTGAAGCTTTCTTT
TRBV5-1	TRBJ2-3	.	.	CASMSNSGGTDTQYF	TGCGCCAGCATGTCAAATAGTGGGGGCACAGATACGCAGTATTTT
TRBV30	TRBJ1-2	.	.	CAWSVTRGYGYTF	TGTGCCTGGAGTGTCACCAGGGGCTATGGCTACACCTTC
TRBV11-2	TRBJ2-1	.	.	CASSLTPKGSRGSNEQFF	TGTGCCAGCAGCTTAACACCTAAAGGGTCCCGTGGGTCTAATGAGCAGTTCTTC
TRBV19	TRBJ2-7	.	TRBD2	CASSGTSSYEQYF	TGTGCCAGTAGCGGGACTAGCTCCTACGAGCAGTACTTC
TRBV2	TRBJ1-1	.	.	CASRVHITEAFF	TGTGCCAGCAGGGTTCACATCACTGAAGCTTTCTTT
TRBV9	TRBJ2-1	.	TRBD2	CASSAGAGTYNEQFF	TGTGCCAGCAGCGCTGGAGCGGGGACCTACAATGAGCAGTTCTTC
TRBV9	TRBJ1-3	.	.	CASSPRGGGDGNTIYF	TGTGCCAGCAGCCCGCGTGGGGGGGGCGATGGAAACACCATATATTTT
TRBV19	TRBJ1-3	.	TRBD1	CASSITGTGADTIYF	TGTGCCAGTAGTATCACCGGGACAGGAGCGGACACCATATATTTT
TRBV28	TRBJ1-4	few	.	CASSETGGNEKLFF	TGTGCCAGCAGTGAGACAGGCGGTAATGAAAAACTGTTTTTT